This T cell receptor beta chain emerged from a study of blood T cell repertoires in COVID-19. About the research overall: Collection of acute and convalescent COVID-19 samples took place in the United States, Italy and Spain. PBMCs, B-cell-depleted T cells, or T cells were the source of the cDNA or gDNA that made up the material.

Trimming shortened V by 2 bases and J by 8 bases, and 9 bases separated the two germline ends. Germline CDR1 is MNHEY and CDR2 is SMNVEV (reference sequence). There are 13 residues in the CDR3. This clone was picked up a small number of times. Under the authors' procedure: How many nucleated cells were present was estimated from reference gene primer amplification. This table comes from immunoSEQ multiplex PCR, and its TCRdb copy is limited to in-frame clones, with some not included. The V and J calls and clone size come from that table; D and trimming were worked out from the DNA. Of fewer than 80,000 clones in the sample, more than 60% are singletons; the top ten hold roughly a fifth.

The sequence was obtained from a man in his sixties with acute or convalescent COVID-19. The sample consisted of peripheral blood. The rearrangement uses TRBV27 and TRBJ1-4; D gene uncertain. The CDR3: CASSLDQFEKLFF. The CDR3 coding sequence is TGTGCCAGCAGTTTAGATCAGTTCGAAAAACTGTTTTTT. The variable domain in full, with the rest retrieved from reference TRBV27 and TRBJ1-4, is EAQVTQNPRYLITVTGKKLTVTCSQNMNHEYMSWYRQDPGLGLRQIYYSMNVEVTDKGDVPEGYKVSRKEKRNFPLILESPSPNQTSLYFCASSLDQFEKLFFGSGTQLSVL.